The 26 T cell receptor beta chains listed next were all sequenced from one sample in a study of CD8 T cells in acute hepatitis C reinfection. The time point is: at least 347 days after estimated infection, following spontaneous clearance. Sequencing of hepatitis C virus-specific cells was done ex vivo rather than after in vitro expansion. Sequenced by immunoSEQ multiplex PCR; TCRdb stores in-frame clones only, minus some. This sample has 1,200 or so clones, with over 45% found just once. Study-level results: TRBV04 and TRBV06 were preferentially used in all groups, not explained by naive pool overrepresentation.

This material consisted of HCV NS3-1073 tetramer-sorted CD8+ T cells from PBMCs, taken at follow-up. The receptors originated from a man aged 35 to 55 who spontaneously cleared hepatitis C infection.

V and J are TRBV4-2 and TRBJ2-1; D is perhaps TRBD1 or TRBD2 (5 bases each). This CDR3 comprises 16 residues. V lost 0 bases, J lost 10 bases, and 19 bases lay in between. Germline lookup yields CDR1 LGHNA and CDR2 YNFKEQ. CDR3 nucleotide sequence: TGTGCCAGCAGCCAAGAGGTGTCTGGGAGCTGGGGGGAGCAGTTCTTC. Protein: CASSQEVSGSWGEQFF.

This clone was observed a handful of times. The chain links TRBV4-3 to TRBJ2-1, with TRBD2 matching over 9 bases. The germline V gene encodes CDR1 LGHNA and CDR2 YSLEER. V lost 0 bases, J lost 9 bases, and 12 bases stayed unmatched. There are 17 residues in the CDR3. CDR3 coding DNA: TGCGCCAGCAGCCAAGACCCCCTGGCGGGAGGGGGTGGTGAGCAGTTCTTC. Its protein is CASSQDPLAGGGGEQFF.

This sequence joins TRBV28 and TRBJ1-2; no clear D gene. Trimming cost V 1 base and J 4 bases, with 10 bases left between them. Germline CDR1 and CDR2: MDHEN and SYDVKM. CDR3 size: 14 residues. The CDR3 spells CASSLSRQSYGYTF. The CDR3 DNA sequence: TGTGCCAGCAGTTTATCGAGGCAGTCCTATGGCTACACCTTC.

The rearrangement links TRBV6-5 to TRBJ2-7, with 7 positions matching TRBD1. The CDR3 has 16 amino acids. Germline CDR1 reads MNHEY; CDR2 reads SVGAGI. Trimming at V came to 2 bases and at J to 0 bases, leaving 7 bases not matched to a gene. CDR3 amino acids: CASSYETGTVSYEQYF. The CDR3 DNA reads TGTGCCAGCAGTTACGAGACCGGGACAGTCTCCTACGAGCAGTACTTC.

Here the CDR3 reads CASSSGTGLYEQYF. CDR3 coding DNA: TGTGCCAGCAGCTCCGGGACAGGCCTCTACGAGCAGTACTTC. The V and J genes are TRBV11-3 and TRBJ2-7, with 8 bases lining up with TRBD1. CDR3 length: 14 residues. V gave up 4 bases and J gave up 3 bases; unmatched junction bases: 5. CDR1 and CDR2 (germline): SGHNT, YENEEA.

This clone turned up a few times. The V call is TRBV7-6, the J call TRBJ2-1; TRBD1 aligns across 7 bases. The junction had 16 bases not matched to a gene; V was cut back by 5 bases and J by 9 bases. CDR3 length: 16 residues. Germline assignment: CDR1 SGHVS and CDR2 FNYEAQ. The CDR3 DNA follows: TGTGCCAGCAGCCCAGAGACAGGGTCCGGCCTGGGTGAGCAGTTCTTC. Translating it yields CASSPETGSGLGEQFF.

V is TRBV2 and J is TRBJ1-1, with 9 nucleotides matching TRBD1. The CDR3 is 15 amino acids. Unmatched junction bases numbered 2, after V lost 0 bases and J lost 3 bases. The germline V gene encodes CDR1 SNHLY and CDR2 FYNNEI. The CDR3, as DNA: TGTGCCAGCAGTGAAGCACAGGGGGCCCACACTGAAGCTTTCTTT. Its protein product is CASSEAQGAHTEAFF.

The CDR3 reads CASSEAPAAYGYTF. The CDR3 nucleotides read TGTGCCAGCAGTGAAGCGCCGGCCGCCTATGGCTACACCTTC. The rearrangement joins TRBV2 to TRBJ1-2; D is unclear. Trimming pared 0 bases from V and 4 bases from J, leaving 9 bases between. This CDR3 is built from 14 residues. Germline assignment: CDR1 SNHLY and CDR2 FYNNEI.

The V call is TRBV15, the J call TRBJ1-2, with D possibly TRBD1 on 5 matching bases. Germline CDR1 is LNHNV and CDR2 is YYDKDF (reference sequence). V gave up 5 bases and J gave up 4 bases, with 20 bases separating them. This CDR3 is built from 16 residues. DNA of the CDR3: TGTGCCACCAGCCCTCTCCCCGGGGCGGCCTCCTATGGCTACACCTTC. This sequence encodes CATSPLPGAASYGYTF.

This clone has more than one count but fewer than ten. This chain links TRBV19 with TRBJ2-7; the match to TRBD2 covers 7 bases. V lost 5 bases to trimming and J lost 2 bases; unmatched junction nucleotides: 15. CDR3 length equals 17 residues. Germline V gives CDR1 LNHDA, CDR2 SQIVND (reference sequence). The CDR3 region is CASSSTLGLEFPYEQYF. CDR3 in DNA: TGTGCCAGTAGTTCTACGTTAGGACTAGAATTTCCCTACGAGCAGTACTTC.

In its sample, this clone was seen a few times. The genes are TRBV5-6 and TRBJ1-1; TRBD1 might be the D (5 bases). V was clipped by 5 bases and J by 3 bases, with 11 bases between them. CDR3 length equals 13 residues. The germline V gene has CDR1 SGHDT and CDR2 YYEEEE. The CDR3: CASRAGPDTEAFF. Written as DNA, the CDR3 is TGTGCCAGCAGGGCGGGGCCGGACACTGAAGCTTTCTTT.

V usage is TRBV7-8 and J usage is TRBJ2-7, with 8 positions matching TRBD2. The V gene end was trimmed by 7 bases and the J gene end by 5 bases; junction bases not matched to a gene: 10. Germline values: CDR1 SGHVS, CDR2 FQNEAQ. The CDR3 covers 14 residues. This CDR3 reads CASTRGGLRNEQYF. CDR3 DNA sequence: TGTGCCAGCACCCGGGGGGGGCTTAGGAACGAGCAGTACTTC.

V is TRBV28 and J is TRBJ2-6; no definite D call. CDR1 and CDR2 from the germline V gene are MDHEN and SYDVKM. V gave up 4 bases and J gave up 8 bases, with 9 bases separating them. The CDR3 consists of 13 residues. This CDR3 is CASSSLTPNVLTF. CDR3 DNA sequence: TGTGCCAGCAGTTCCCTGACTCCCAACGTCCTGACTTTC.

Details on this clone: The sample contains more than one DNA sequence encoding this CDR3. The chain is built from TRBV4-2 and TRBJ1-1; D uncertain. Germline assignment: CDR1 LGHNA and CDR2 YNFKEQ. The CDR3 covers 13 residues. V was pared by 0 bases and J by 2 bases, with 4 bases between. The DNA for the CDR3 is TGTGCCAGCAGCCAAGAAAAAAACACTGAAGCTTTCTTT. Protein sequence: CASSQEKNTEAFF.

The rearrangement joins TRBV28 to TRBJ1-1, with 9 bases lining up with TRBD1. The CDR3 runs to 17 residues. Germline V gives CDR1 MDHEN, CDR2 SYDVKM. The junction had 9 bases not matched to a gene; V was cut back by 4 bases and J by 0 bases. The CDR3 region has the DNA TGTGCCAGCAGTTCGGACAGGGGCACCTTCATGAACACTGAAGCTTTCTTT. Protein sequence: CASSSDRGTFMNTEAFF.

The chain joins TRBV4-2 to TRBJ1-1; D remains ambiguous. CDR3 length: 17 amino acids. From germline, CDR1 is LGHNA and CDR2 YNFKEQ. V was clipped by 2 bases and J by 4 bases, with 20 bases between them. The CDR3 sequence is CASSQSPGLMIGTEAFF. DNA for the CDR3: TGTGCCAGCAGCCAATCCCCGGGCCTTATGATCGGCACTGAAGCTTTCTTT.

This clone showed up just a few times. The chain carries TRBV29-1 and TRBJ1-2; tentative D call: TRBD1 (5 bases). Germline V CDR1 and CDR2: SQVTM, ANQGSEA. The CDR3 totals 16 residues. Trimming pared 0 bases from V and 2 bases from J, leaving 16 bases between. CDR3: CSVEDQTVLFNYGYTF. CDR3 nucleotide sequence: TGCAGCGTTGAAGACCAGACAGTCTTGTTCAACTATGGCTACACCTTC.

In the case of this clone: An end of the junction does not agree with germline; a read error may underlie this. This sequence joins TRBV5-6 and TRBJ1-1; maybe TRBD1 (5 bases). Germline V lookup: CDR1 SGHDT, CDR2 YYEEEE. This CDR3 comprises 13 residues. In nucleotides, the CDR3 is TGTGTCAGCCTCCCGGGGGGAGGAACTGAAGCTTTCTTT. Amino acid sequence: CVSLPGGGTEAFF. The variable domain in full, with the rest retrieved from reference TRBV5-6 and TRBJ1-1, is DAGVTQSPTHLIKTRGQQVTLRCSPKSGHDTVSWYQQALGQGPQFIFQYYEEEERQRGNFPDRFSGHQFPNYSSELNVNALLLGDSALYLCVSLPGGGTEAFFGQGTRLTVV.

The chain combines TRBV4-1 with TRBJ1-5; D is undetermined. Trimming took off 1 base at V and 4 bases at J, with 8 bases between the two ends. CDR3 size: 14 residues. Germline-derived CDR1 and CDR2 are MGHRA and YSYEKL. The CDR3 DNA is TGCGCCAGCAGCCAAGGGGGAGTGAATCAGCCCCAGCATTTT. Translation gives CASSQGGVNQPQHF.

V gene TRBV30 combines with J gene TRBJ1-4, with a tentative D call TRBD1 (5 bases). V was pared by 6 bases and J by 0 bases, with 26 bases between. CDR1 GTSNPN and CDR2 SVGIG come from the germline V gene (reference sequence). The CDR3 runs 19 residues. CDR3 DNA sequence: TGTGCCTGTGAAGACCAGGGACGGACTCTACTTGCAACTAATGAAAAACTGTTTTTT. The encoded protein is CACEDQGRTLLATNEKLFF.

The chain employs TRBV13 and TRBJ2-7; D not certain. The CDR3 totals 13 residues. CDR1 and CDR2 (germline): PRHDT, FYEKMQ (reference sequence). Trimming left V 4 bases short and J 2 bases short, with 9 bases between. CDR3 region: CASSSGLTYEQYF. CDR3 sequence (DNA): TGTGCCAGCAGCTCCGGGCTAACCTACGAGCAGTACTTC. Full variable domain (outside the CDR3, taken from reference TRBV13 and TRBJ2-7): AAGVIQSPRHLIKEKRETATLKCYPIPRHDTVYWYQQGPGQDPQFLISFYEKMQSDKGSIPDRFSAQQFSDYHSELNMSSLELGDSALYFCASSSGLTYEQYFGPGTRLTVT.

The chain combines TRBV4-2 with TRBJ2-7, with 10 bases aligning to TRBD1. The V and J ends lost 0 bases and 3 bases, in that order; junction bases with no gene match: 5. The CDR3 is 16 amino acids. Looked up from germline, CDR1 is LGHNA and CDR2 is YNFKEQ. CDR3 nucleotide sequence: TGTGCCAGCAGCCAAGATGGGGGACAGGGGATCTACGAGCAGTACTTC. It translates to CASSQDGGQGIYEQYF.

This clone has a handful of counts. The CDR3 spells CASSQVDGTEAFF. The DNA of the CDR3 is TGCGCCAGCAGCCAAGTAGACGGGACTGAAGCTTTCTTT. This sequence joins TRBV4-3 and TRBJ1-1; no clear D. This CDR3 has 13 amino acids. The ends were cut back, 1 base at V and 5 bases at J, with 8 bases in the middle. The germline gives CDR1 LGHNA, CDR2 YSLEER.

The V and J genes are TRBV14 and TRBJ1-2; TRBD1 matches at 7 bases. Germline CDR1 SGHDN, CDR2 FVKESK. This CDR3 region has 15 residues. With V trimmed by 4 bases and J by 3 bases, 8 bases remained unmatched. DNA of the CDR3: TGTGCCAGCAGCCGAACCGACAGGGAGCACTATGGCTACACCTTC. Translating it yields CASSRTDREHYGYTF.

This rearrangement joins TRBV4-2 to TRBJ2-2, with a possible D match to TRBD1 (6 bases). The CDR3 is 17 residues long. Germline loops: CDR1 LGHNA, CDR2 YNFKEQ. Trimming pared 0 bases from V and 5 bases from J, leaving 16 bases between. The CDR3 region is CASSQEPGAPGTGELFF. The CDR3 region has the DNA TGTGCCAGCAGCCAAGAACCAGGGGCTCCGGGAACCGGGGAGCTGTTTTTT.

The rearrangement links TRBV14 to TRBJ2-1; D may be TRBD2 (5 bases). CDR3 length: 13 residues. Germline lookup yields CDR1 SGHDN and CDR2 FVKESK. Trimming removed 4 bases at V and 14 bases at J, with 18 bases between. This CDR3 reads CASSLPGTGTEFF. The CDR3 nucleotides read TGTGCCAGCAGCCTCCCAGGCACGGGAACCGAGTTCTTC.